The 28 T cell receptor beta chains reported below all come from one sample, sequenced in a study of T-cell memory formation after mild COVID-19 (dated by TCRdb to 2020 to 2022). Libraries were made using 5' RACE. Sequencing was performed on an Illumina NovaSeq 6000. TCRdb passed the public sequencing reads through fastp at Q25 and MiXCR, retaining productive beta sequences. Here each entry gathers all rows of one CDR3 protein and keeps the most common genes and DNA. The sample table records under 250,000 distinct CDR3 sequences; over 9.5% of these occur just once. The top ten hold 2.5% to 3.5% of the sample. Sequences were obtained from PBMCs or a T cell subset sorted from them (not recorded which). The receptors stem from a young man who had mild COVID-19 (a few samples of this study predate the infection). The sample titles of this study are shuffled in the database, so cell type and time point are left out; the donor was told from shared clones.

The chain joins TRBV5-1 to TRBJ1-2; 9 bases are shared with TRBD1. In germline, CDR1 is SGHRS, CDR2 YFSETQ. The CDR3 loop spans 14 amino acids. The trim removed 4 bases at V and 8 bases at J, leaving 9 bases unmatched. The CDR3 coding sequence is TGCGCCAGCAGCACCGGGACAGGGCAGAGCGGCTACACCTTC. Translated, it gives CASSTGTGQSGYTF.

This clonotype was seen a handful of times. The chain uses TRBV7-9 and TRBJ2-7, with unresolved D. Looked up from germline, CDR1 is SEHNR and CDR2 is FQNEAQ (reference sequence). V lost 0 bases to trimming and J lost 1 base, with 4 bases between them. This CDR3 is 13 amino acids long. The CDR3 reads CASSLAGSYEQYV. In DNA, the CDR3 is TGTGCCAGCAGCTTAGCCGGTTCCTACGAGCAGTACGTC.

This clonotype was detected only a few times. V and J are TRBV12-3 or TRBV12-4 and TRBJ2-1; TRBD2 agrees at 13 bases. V lost 5 bases, J lost 12 bases, and 7 bases stayed unmatched. The CDR3 contains 14 residues. In nucleotides, the CDR3 is TGTGCCAGCAGTCCCAGGACTAGCGGGGGCCCGCAGTTCTTC. It specifies CASSPRTSGGPQFF.

The chain uses TRBV7-2 and TRBJ2-2, with 7 nucleotides matching TRBD2. The J segment lost 6 bases and the V segment lost 1 base, leaving 2 bases of the junction unmatched. This CDR3 has 14 amino acids. In germline, CDR1 is SGHTA, CDR2 FQGNSA. The CDR3 spells CASSLGLAAGELFF. CDR3 nucleotide sequence: TGTGCCAGCAGCTTAGGACTAGCTGCCGGGGAGCTGTTTTTT.

This clonotype was seen a handful of times. This chain joins TRBV2 and TRBJ1-2; no clear D. Deletions cut 8 bases from V and 0 bases from J, with 7 bases between. This CDR3 contains 12 residues. Germline V gene lookup returns CDR1 SNHLY and CDR2 FYNNEI. This chain's CDR3 is CASSEANYGYTF. CDR3 bases: TGTGCCAGCTCTGAAGCTAACTATGGCTACACCTTC.

The genes are TRBV4-2 and TRBJ2-2; TRBD2 might be the D (6 bases). The CDR3 length is 17 residues. The V end was cut by 0 bases, the J end by 4 bases, with 15 bases between. Germline assignment: CDR1 LGHNA and CDR2 YNFKEQ. CDR3 nucleotides: TGTGCCAGCAGCCAAGATGTGGAGGGATGGGGCACCGGGGAGCTGTTTTTT. Its translation is CASSQDVEGWGTGELFF.

The sample holds many counts of this clonotype. The CDR3 nucleotides are TGTGCCAGCAGCTTGGTCACCGGGGAGCTGTTTTTT. This sequence encodes CASSLVTGELFF. The chain has TRBV12-3 or TRBV12-4 and TRBJ2-2; D gene unclear. V was trimmed by 6 bases and J by 4 bases, leaving 6 bases between them. The CDR3 totals 12 residues.

This clonotype was recorded many times. The genes are TRBV7-9 and TRBJ2-1, with 13 nucleotides matching TRBD2. The CDR3 covers 15 residues. CDR1 and CDR2 from the germline V gene are SEHNR and FQNEAQ (reference sequence). With 5 bases clipped from V and 8 bases from J, the junction kept 6 bases outside the gene matches. For the CDR3, the DNA is TGTGCCAGCAGCGAGGGACTAGCGGGGATCGATGAGCAGTTCTTC. It codes for CASSEGLAGIDEQFF.

This clonotype was detected a few times. This chain links TRBV4-3 with TRBJ1-2; D gene unclear. The CDR3 totals 15 residues. V lost 2 bases and J 0 bases, leaving 10 bases between the germline ends. The germline CDR1 and CDR2 sequences are LGHNA and YSLEER. The CDR3, as DNA: TGCGCCAGCAGCCAACTCGGAGGGACTAACTATGGCTACACCTTC. Its protein is CASSQLGGTNYGYTF.

A few counts support this clonotype. The chain combines TRBV4-3 with TRBJ1-1; D ambiguous. CDR3 length: 18 residues. V lost 0 bases to trimming and J lost 3 bases, with 20 bases between them. Germline assignment: CDR1 LGHNA and CDR2 YSLEER. DNA of the CDR3: TGCGCCAGCAGCCAAGATGGACCGACCTTTGATGGGGACACTGAAGCTTTCTTT. As protein: CASSQDGPTFDGDTEAFF.

The CDR3 DNA is TGTGCCACCAGCAGAGATGTGGAAAGCAATCAGCCCCAGCATTTT. Its protein is CATSRDVESNQPQHF. The chain recombines TRBV15 with TRBJ1-5; D gene uncertain. V gave up 0 bases and J gave up 1 base, with 7 bases separating them. Germline V gene lookup returns CDR1 LNHNV and CDR2 YYDKDF (reference sequence). This CDR3 has 15 amino acids.

The chain couples TRBV12-3 or TRBV12-4 to TRBJ1-3; no reliable D call. Between the trimmed V and J ends, which lost 0 bases and 3 bases, there was a span of 15 bases. The CDR3 consists of 17 residues. The CDR3 DNA is TGTGCCAGCAGTTTAGCGAGAACATCGGCGCTTGGAAACACCATATATTTT. This sequence encodes CASSLARTSALGNTIYF.

This clonotype was found a few times. The rearrangement uses TRBV20-1 and TRBJ1-1, with 7 bases matching TRBD1. The germline V gene has CDR1 DFQATT and CDR2 SNEGSKA (reference sequence). CDR3 length equals 15 residues. J lost 2 bases, V lost 6 bases, and 12 bases had no gene match. The CDR3 region is CSAARDSMYNTEAFF. The CDR3 nucleotides read TGCAGTGCCGCCAGGGACAGCATGTATAACACTGAAGCTTTCTTT.

This clonotype was seen only a few times. A much more abundant neighbour one base away suggests this may be a read error. The CDR3 region is CASSFNYNEQFF. The CDR3 DNA follows: TGTGCCAGCAGCTTTAACTACAATGAGCAGTTCTTC. The V gene is TRBV13, the J gene TRBJ2-1; D remains ambiguous. Trimming removed 3 bases from V and 3 bases from J, with 3 bases in between. Per germline, CDR1 PRHDT and CDR2 FYEKMQ (reference sequence). This CDR3 comprises 12 residues.

There are a few counts of this clonotype. The genes are TRBV20-1 and TRBJ1-6; 9 bases fit TRBD1. The V and J ends lost 0 bases and 9 bases, in that order; junction bases with no gene match: 3. CDR3 length equals 14 residues. Germline V gene sequence: CDR1 DFQATT, CDR2 SNEGSKA (reference sequence). The DNA of the CDR3 is TGCAGTGCTAGAGAACAGGGGGCAGGTTCACCCCTCCACTTT. It specifies CSAREQGAGSPLHF.

In DNA form, the CDR3 reads TGTGCCAGCAGCTTCCAGGGGACCTCTCGCACAGATACGCAGTATTTT. It codes for CASSFQGTSRTDTQYF. V usage is TRBV11-3 and J usage is TRBJ2-3; possible D gene TRBD1, 6 bases. CDR1 is SGHNT, CDR2 YENEEA, per germline. CDR3 length: 16 residues. Trimming removed 3 bases at V and 1 base at J, with 14 bases between.

The rearrangement joins TRBV10-3 to TRBJ1-1; D not resolved. The CDR3 loop spans 13 amino acids. V shed 4 bases and J shed 0 bases, with 6 bases lying between them. Germline values: CDR1 ENHRY, CDR2 SYGVKD. CDR3 coding DNA: TGTGCCATCAGTGGTTGGATGAACACTGAAGCTTTCTTT. Amino acids: CAISGWMNTEAFF.

CDR3 bases: TGTGCCAGCAGGCCCAGGGTTGGTGGCTACACCTTC. Its translation is CASRPRVGGYTF. J is TRBJ1-2 and V is TRBV6-5, with D possibly TRBD1 on 5 matching bases. CDR1 MNHEY and CDR2 SVGAGI come from the germline V gene. This CDR3 spans 12 amino acids. Trimming stripped 6 bases from V and 7 bases from J, with 12 bases between.

This clonotype was recorded many times. The DNA of the CDR3 is TGTGCCAGCCACCGAACGGGGGGGCTGGCTACAGATACGCAGTATTTT. Amino acids: CASHRTGGLATDTQYF. The chain is built from TRBV11-2 and TRBJ2-3, with 8 bases matching TRBD2. The V gene end was trimmed by 8 bases and the J gene end by 3 bases; junction bases not matched to a gene: 13. Germline V gives CDR1 SGHAT, CDR2 FQNNGV. The CDR3 is 16 residues long. Complete variable domain (other parts from reference TRBV11-2 and TRBJ2-3): EAGVAQSPRYKIIEKRQSVAFWCNPISGHATLYWYQQILGQGPKLLIQFQNNGVVDDSQLPKDRFSAERLKGVDSTLKIQPAKLEDSAVYLCASHRTGGLATDTQYFGPGTRLTVL.

In this sample, this clonotype turned up a few times. The chain links TRBV20-1 to TRBJ1-5; D call uncertain. CDR1 and CDR2 (germline): DFQATT, SNEGSKA (reference sequence). Trimming shortened V by 2 bases and J by 5 bases, and 7 bases separated the two germline ends. The CDR3 is 12 residues long. The CDR3 DNA sequence: TGCAGTGCTAGACGCGGCGATCAGCCCCAGCATTTT. Translation gives CSARRGDQPQHF.

This clonotype has just a few counts. The chain carries TRBV6-6 and TRBJ2-7; D is unresolved. The CDR3 sequence is 12 residues long. With 6 bases removed from V and 5 bases from J, the gap between germline ends came to 11 bases. Germline CDR1 reads MNHNY; CDR2 reads SVGAGI (reference sequence). The CDR3 sequence: CASSAIGDEQYF. The CDR3 bases are TGTGCCAGCAGCGCTATAGGAGACGAGCAGTACTTC.

The V gene is TRBV25-1, the J gene TRBJ2-7, with D perhaps assigned TRBD1 or TRBD2 (5 bases each). V lost 8 bases and J lost 7, with 18 bases in between. This CDR3 comprises 13 residues. Germline V gives CDR1 MGHDK, CDR2 SYGVNS. For the CDR3, the DNA is TGTGCCAGCTCGGGGACGGACTCGGAAGAGCAGTACGTC. Its protein is CASSGTDSEEQYV.

The rearrangement uses TRBV3-1 and TRBJ1-3; possible D gene TRBD1, 6 bases. CDR1 and CDR2 (germline): LGHDT, YNNKEL (reference sequence). The V gene lost 4 bases and the J gene lost 4 bases, with 11 bases spanning the gap. CDR3 size: 14 residues. The CDR3 region has the DNA TGTGCCAGCAGCCCCACAGGGAAAGGAAACACCATATATTTT. Translated: CASSPTGKGNTIYF. Filled out from reference TRBV3-1 and TRBJ1-3, the complete variable domain reads DTAVSQTPKYLVTQMGNDKSIKCEQNLGHDTMYWYKQDSKKFLKIMFSYNNKELIINETVPNRFSPKSPDKAHLNLHINSLELGDSAVYFCASSPTGKGNTIYFGEGSWLTVV.

This clonotype was seen only a few times. This sequence joins TRBV10-1 and TRBJ2-7; D gene uncertain. The CDR3 is 12 amino acids. V lost 5 bases, J lost 5 bases, and 10 bases lay in between. CDR1 and CDR2 from the germline V gene are WNHNN and SYGVQD (reference sequence). CDR3 sequence reads: CASSQNEDEQYF. The CDR3 DNA reads as TGCGCCAGCAGTCAGAATGAAGACGAGCAGTACTTC.

This chain uses TRBV15 with TRBJ2-4; a possible D gene is TRBD2 (7 bases). The CDR3 spans 16 residues. Germline CDR1 reads LNHNV; CDR2 reads YYDKDF (reference sequence). V lost 0 bases and J 0 bases, leaving 9 bases between the germline ends. This chain's CDR3 is CATSREGGAAKNIQYF. In DNA form, the CDR3 reads TGTGCCACCAGCAGAGAGGGGGGGGCAGCCAAAAACATTCAGTACTTC.

This clonotype appeared a few times. The chain joins TRBV6-2 or TRBV6-3 to TRBJ2-7; no reliable D call. With 8 bases removed from V and 3 bases from J, the gap between germline ends came to 14 bases. Germline CDR1 reads MNHEY; CDR2 reads SVGEGT. CDR3 length equals 13 residues. This CDR3 is CASVRIGYYEQYF. CDR3 coding DNA: TGTGCCAGCGTACGCATAGGTTACTACGAGCAGTACTTC.

This clonotype showed up just a few times. The chain carries TRBV7-3 and TRBJ2-6; 8 bases match TRBD1. The CDR3 extends over 19 amino acids. V lost 4 bases and J lost 0; bases outside the gene matches: 11. The germline CDR1 and CDR2 sequences are SGHTA and FQGTGA. The chain's CDR3 is CASSWPPGGSRSGANVLTF. CDR3 sequence (DNA): TGTGCCAGCAGCTGGCCCCCAGGGGGCTCACGCTCTGGGGCCAACGTCCTGACTTTC. Drawing the rest from reference TRBV7-3 and TRBJ2-6, the complete variable domain is GAGVSQTPSNKVTEKGKYVELRCDPISGHTALYWYRQSLGQGPEFLIYFQGTGAADDSGLPNDRFFAVRPEGSVSTLKIQRTERGDSAVYLCASSWPPGGSRSGANVLTFGAGSRLTVL.

This clonotype was recorded many times. The rearrangement links TRBV7-8 to TRBJ2-2, with 7 bases identical to TRBD2. J lost 0 bases, V lost 5 bases, and 6 bases had no gene match. The CDR3 runs to 16 residues. CDR1 and CDR2 from the germline V gene are SGHVS and FQNEAQ. CDR3 loop: CASSGRGLANTGELFF. The CDR3 DNA is TGTGCCAGCAGCGGTCGAGGACTAGCGAACACCGGGGAGCTGTTTTTT.